This T cell receptor beta chain was recovered during a study of T cell repertoires in cytomegalovirus infection. Study information: Public TCR beta signatures indicated both CMV infection and matching HLA type.

Regarding this clonotype: The antigen remains undetermined.

The V gene lost 1 base and the J gene lost 5 bases, with 26 bases spanning the gap. Germline loops: CDR1 SGHNT, CDR2 YENEEA. There are 19 residues in the CDR3. Study-wide results and limits: The ex vivo response showed dominance by HLA-C-restricted CMV-specific TCR beta clonotypes.

TCRdb fed the reads into MiXCR, producing one record per CDR3 protein. The data show 450,000 to 600,000 distinct CDR3 sequences, with about 33% seen just once and 17% held by the top ten. This clonotype was sampled from a human donor in good health (CMV status not recorded). Some clones in this sample may be carry-over from other donors' samples. This material consisted of cultured PBMCs, taken from culture after CMV antigen stimulation. The chain employs TRBV11-3 and TRBJ2-5; D call uncertain. The CDR3 DNA sequence: TGTGCCAGCAGCTTAGGTCTTGACCAGGACGGAGCCTTCGGGGAGACCCAGTACTTC. Protein product: CASSLGLDQDGAFGETQYF.